This T cell receptor (beta chain) was obtained from a study of response to subunit inactivated influenza vaccine. This clonotype was picked up a small number of times. The CDR3 is 12 residues long. Between the trimmed V and J ends, which lost 7 bases and 6 bases, there was a span of 11 bases. Germline CDR1 and CDR2: MNHNS and SASEGT. TCRdb re-called the RT-PCR reads through MiXCR, storing one row per CDR3 protein. Here the sample spans fewer than 400,000 distinct CDR3 sequences, 20% to 25% being singletons. This chain links TRBV6-1 with TRBJ2-3; D remains ambiguous. Material: PBMCs from blood, obtained approximately 20 months after vaccination. The source of this sequence is a man aged 45 to 75 who received an inactivated influenza vaccine. The CDR3 region has the DNA TGTGCCAGCAACGGAGCTTGGGATACGCAGTATTTT. The encoded protein is CASNGAWDTQYF.